This TCR beta chain originates from a study of blood T cell repertoires in COVID-19. Overall study context: Spain, Italy and the United States supplied samples that represented acute and convalescent COVID-19. The cDNA or gDNA used as material had been derived from T cells, B-cell-depleted T cells, or PBMCs.

Here immunoSEQ multiplex PCR was the method, and the copy in TCRdb shows in-frame clones only, minus some. The sample contains 300,000 to 450,000 clones, approximately 90% of which appear only once. This CDR3 is 15 amino acids long. V gave up 7 bases and J gave up 2 bases; unmatched junction bases: 10. Germline V gene lookup returns CDR1 LNHDA and CDR2 SQIVND (reference sequence). Participant ages covered roughly 18 to 89 years across 24 US areas. Recovered Cohort 3 donors showed two negative PCRs, clearance, or symptom resolution. The origin of this receptor is a woman between 18 and 30 years old who had recovered from COVID-19. The sequenced material came from PBMCs or T cells enriched from blood (not recorded which). This chain links TRBV19 with TRBJ2-7; 8 positions agree with TRBD1. Here the CDR3 reads CASTDAGTGPYEQYF. The CDR3 DNA is TGTGCCAGTACCGACGCCGGGACAGGTCCCTACGAGCAGTACTTC.